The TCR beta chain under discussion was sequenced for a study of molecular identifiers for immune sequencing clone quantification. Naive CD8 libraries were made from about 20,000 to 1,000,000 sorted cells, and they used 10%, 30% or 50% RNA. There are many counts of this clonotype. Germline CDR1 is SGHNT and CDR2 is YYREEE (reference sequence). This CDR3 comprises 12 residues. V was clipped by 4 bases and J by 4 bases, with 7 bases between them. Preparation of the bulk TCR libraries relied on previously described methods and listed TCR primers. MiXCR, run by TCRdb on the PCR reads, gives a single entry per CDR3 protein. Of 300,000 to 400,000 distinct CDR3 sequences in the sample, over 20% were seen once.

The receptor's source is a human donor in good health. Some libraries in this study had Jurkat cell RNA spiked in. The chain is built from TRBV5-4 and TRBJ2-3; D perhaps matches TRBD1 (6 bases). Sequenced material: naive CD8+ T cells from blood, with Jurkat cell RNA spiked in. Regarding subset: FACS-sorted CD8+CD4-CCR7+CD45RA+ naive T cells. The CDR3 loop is CASSPGADTQYF. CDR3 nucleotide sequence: TGTGCCAGCAGCCCAGGGGCAGATACGCAGTATTTT.